This record concerns one TCR beta chain sequence. What it binds is unknown. PCR used 60 Vbeta primers and 13 Jbeta primers. The repertoire was sequenced with immunoSEQ multiplex PCR; TCRdb's copy has only in-frame clones and lacks some. The sample lists roughly 120,000 clones; roughly 70% were seen once. CDR1 is ENHRY, CDR2 SYGVKD, per germline. V was pared by 8 bases and J by 0 bases, with 8 bases between. This CDR3 has 13 residues. The record originates from a study of cytomegalovirus exposure and HLA in healthy donors. About the study: For the approximately 360 genotyped donors, roughly 80% fell within the Caucasian-associated ancestry cluster. Study conclusions and caveats: Data from an earlier analysis indicated that most TCR beta V segments were productive either about 90% or about 30% of the time. A later analysis showed HLA-associated TCR beta chains outstripping equally common others in clonal expansion.

The sequence was collected from a middle-aged woman in good health and CMV-seropositive. Source material: PBMCs. The chain carries TRBV10-3 and TRBJ2-1; possible D gene TRBD2, 5 bases. CDR3 sequence reads: CAISGGSYNEQFF. For the CDR3, the DNA is TGTGCCATCTCCGGAGGCTCCTACAATGAGCAGTTCTTC.